This T cell receptor beta chain was obtained from a study of cytomegalovirus exposure and HLA in healthy donors. V was pared by 7 bases and J by 4 bases, with 7 bases of the junction left unmatched. The germline V gene encodes CDR1 ENHRY and CDR2 SYGVKD. CDR3 length: 14 amino acids. In the PCR, 60 Vbeta and 13 Jbeta primers were used. Measured with immunoSEQ multiplex PCR; TCRdb has only the in-frame clones, and not every one. The sample consists of roughly 81,000 clones, more than 60% of them appearing once. Details on this clone: Its antigen is unidentified.

General observations from the study: Presence/absence analyses assumed roughly uniform sequencing depth across donors.

The sequenced sample consisted of PBMCs. The source is a boy younger than 18 in good health and CMV-seronegative. This sequence joins TRBV10-3 and TRBJ1-3; TRBD1 matches at 7 bases. The CDR3 loop reads CAITPGTEGNTIYF. CDR3 in DNA: TGTGCCATCACCCCCGGGACAGAGGGAAACACCATATATTTT.